Each of the 5 T cell receptor beta chains below was sequenced from the same sample in a study of cytomegalovirus exposure and HLA in healthy donors. Sequencing was performed with immunoSEQ multiplex PCR; in TCRdb, only in-frame clones are kept and a portion is missing. The sample shows some 180,000 clones, around nine tenths of them seen only once. Input material: PBMCs. The receptors were gathered from a man aged 30 to 39 in good health and CMV-seropositive.

The rearrangement uses TRBV7-9 and TRBJ1-1; D is uncertain. Per the germline V gene, CDR1 is SEHNR and CDR2 is FQNEAQ (reference sequence). The CDR3 extends over 13 amino acids. Trimming removed 5 bases from V and 1 base from J, with 8 bases in between. CDR3 DNA sequence: TGTGCCAGCAGCACAGATCGGAACACTGAAGCTTTCTTT. It translates to CASSTDRNTEAFF.

This chain joins TRBV14 and TRBJ1-4; 10 bases are shared with TRBD1. Germline assignment: CDR1 SGHDN and CDR2 FVKESK. The CDR3 has 16 amino acids. V was pared by 1 base and J by 5 bases, with 4 bases of the junction left unmatched. CDR3 DNA sequence: TGTGCCAGCAGCCAAGTGTGGGGACAGGGGAATGAAAAACTGTTTTTT. Residues: CASSQVWGQGNEKLFF.

V and J are TRBV30 and TRBJ2-2; D is possibly TRBD2 (5 bases). Germline V gene lookup returns CDR1 GTSNPN and CDR2 SVGIG (reference sequence). The CDR3 consists of 13 residues. Trimming left V 0 bases short and J 6 bases short, with 8 bases between. CDR3 in amino acids: CAWSVLGAGELFF. CDR3 sequence (DNA): TGTGCCTGGAGTGTACTGGGAGCCGGGGAGCTGTTTTTT.

The gene calls are TRBV2 and TRBJ2-2, with TRBD1 matching 10 bases. The CDR3 is 16 residues long. Germline trimming cut 2 bases from V and 5 bases from J; bases unmatched to any gene: 5. Germline V lookup: CDR1 SNHLY, CDR2 FYNNEI. DNA for the CDR3: TGTGCCAGCAGTGAAAGGATGGGACAGGGGACCGGGGAGCTGTTTTTT. It specifies CASSERMGQGTGELFF.

The rearrangement uses TRBV6-1 and TRBJ1-2; no firm D call. V was cut by 4 bases and J by 2 bases, with 8 bases left in between. The CDR3 has 13 amino acids. Germline V gene data show CDR1 as MNHNS and CDR2 as SASEGT. The CDR3 region has the DNA TGTGCCAGCAGTGCGGGGAGAAACTATGGCTACACCTTC. Residues: CASSAGRNYGYTF.